This entry lists 18 T cell receptor beta chains sequenced from one sample in a study of a mutant IDH1 vaccine in newly diagnosed glioma. Their antigen targets remain unknown. The repertoire was sequenced with immunoSEQ multiplex PCR; TCRdb's copy has only in-frame clones and lacks some. This table has roughly 38,000 clones, roughly 80% appearing once. Time point reported: week 23, last vaccination. One vaccine dose held 300 ug of mutant IDH1 20-mer peptide and came with topical imiquimod. Sequences were derived from PBMCs, sampled from a glioma patient whose treatment included an IDH1 peptide vaccine. These receptors came from a middle-aged man with glioma.

V usage is TRBV7-2 and J usage is TRBJ2-5, with 8 nucleotides matching TRBD2. The CDR3 has 13 amino acids. The germline gives CDR1 SGHTA, CDR2 FQGNSA. After removal of 5 bases from V and 4 bases from J, the junction contained 3 bases not matched to a gene. The CDR3 reads CASSTGGGETQYF. The CDR3 DNA reads TGTGCCAGCAGCACCGGGGGGGGAGAGACCCAGTACTTC.

This sequence joins TRBV27 and TRBJ2-7; 7 positions match TRBD1. The CDR3 extends over 12 amino acids. V lost 5 bases to trimming and J lost 5 bases; unmatched junction nucleotides: 3. Germline loops: CDR1 MNHEY, CDR2 SMNVEV (reference sequence). The CDR3 DNA reads as TGTGCCAGCAGTCTTCAGGGGGACGAGCAGTACTTC. It translates to CASSLQGDEQYF.

This clone has only one observation. The chain combines TRBV19 with TRBJ1-1; no clear D. The germline CDR1 and CDR2 sequences are LNHDA and SQIVND (reference sequence). Trimming cost V 2 bases and J 0 bases, with 10 bases left between them. The CDR3 length is 15 residues. The CDR3: CASSIPAGMNTEAFF. The CDR3 coding sequence is TGTGCCAGTAGTATACCCGCAGGAATGAACACTGAAGCTTTCTTT. The whole variable domain, remainder taken from reference TRBV19 and TRBJ1-1, is DGGITQSPKYLFRKEGQNVTLSCEQNLNHDAMYWYRQDPGQGLRLIYYSQIVNDFQKGDIAEGYSVSREKKESFPLTVTSAQKNPTAFYLCASSIPAGMNTEAFFGQGTRLTVV.

V is TRBV7-3 and J is TRBJ2-1; D unclear. The length of the CDR3 is 13 residues. Germline-derived CDR1 and CDR2 are SGHTA and FQGTGA. Trimming stripped 6 bases from V and 4 bases from J, with 10 bases between. The CDR3 sequence is CASSSSPYNEQFF. The DNA of the CDR3 is TGTGCCAGCAGTTCTAGTCCGTACAATGAGCAGTTCTTC.

V gene TRBV7-2 combines with J gene TRBJ2-2, with 7 positions matching TRBD1. J gave up 6 bases and V 5 bases, and 3 bases lay outside the gene matches. The CDR3 totals 13 residues. The germline gives CDR1 SGHTA, CDR2 FQGNSA. The CDR3: CASSLGQPGELFF. Written as DNA, the CDR3 is TGTGCCAGCAGCCTGGGACAGCCCGGGGAGCTGTTTTTT.

V gene TRBV5-1 combines with J gene TRBJ1-5; TRBD1 matches 10 bases. The CDR3 extends over 14 amino acids. The germline gives CDR1 SGHRS, CDR2 YFSETQ. Germline trimming cut 3 bases from V and 7 bases from J; bases unmatched to any gene: 4. The CDR3 region is CASSWGTGDQPQHF. The CDR3 bases are TGCGCCAGCAGCTGGGGGACAGGGGACCAGCCCCAGCATTTT.

This sequence joins TRBV6-5 and TRBJ1-2; 7 nucleotides align to TRBD1. Germline V gene data show CDR1 as MNHEY and CDR2 as SVGAGI. The CDR3 has 15 amino acids. The V gene end was trimmed by 6 bases and the J gene end by 0 bases; junction bases not matched to a gene: 7. The CDR3 loop reads CASSRKGQANYGYTF. The CDR3 bases are TGTGCCAGCAGCAGGAAAGGACAGGCTAACTATGGCTACACCTTC.

The CDR3 loop reads CASSYQGTYGYTF. The CDR3 region has the DNA TGTGCCAGCAGTTACCAGGGCACCTATGGCTACACCTTC. This sequence joins TRBV6-5 and TRBJ1-2; tentatively, D is TRBD1 (5 bases). Trimming stripped 2 bases from V and 4 bases from J, with 8 bases between. This CDR3 has 13 amino acids. Germline values: CDR1 MNHEY, CDR2 SVGAGI.

This clone was counted between two and nine times. CDR3 loop: CAISATSLGTGELFF. The CDR3 DNA sequence: TGTGCCATCAGTGCGACTAGTCTTGGCACCGGGGAGCTGTTTTTT. The rearrangement links TRBV10-3 to TRBJ2-2, with D perhaps matching TRBD2 (6 bases). The CDR3 runs 15 residues. The V and J ends lost 4 bases and 4 bases respectively, with 13 bases between them. Germline values: CDR1 ENHRY, CDR2 SYGVKD.

The J gene is TRBJ1-5, the V gene TRBV7-9; D gene ambiguous. V was pared by 6 bases and J by 6 bases, with 15 bases between. The germline V gene encodes CDR1 SEHNR and CDR2 FQNEAQ (reference sequence). The CDR3 spans 14 residues. CDR3 sequence (DNA): TGTGCCAGCAGTTTCGACACCACAACTCAGCCCCAGCATTTT. Its protein is CASSFDTTTQPQHF.

The chain joins TRBV5-1 to TRBJ1-6; the D is unclear. The germline V and J ends were trimmed by 3 bases and 9 bases, with 13 bases remaining between them. Germline CDR1 is SGHRS and CDR2 is YFSETQ. The CDR3 length is 14 residues. The CDR3 DNA reads TGCGCCAGCAGCTCCGGCCCTCAAAGTTCACCCCTCCACTTT. Protein: CASSSGPQSSPLHF.

The chain employs TRBV5-6 and TRBJ2-5, with D perhaps TRBD1 (6 bases). The germline V and J ends were trimmed by 0 bases and 5 bases, with 14 bases remaining between them. CDR1 SGHDT and CDR2 YYEEEE come from the germline V gene. The CDR3 totals 15 residues. As DNA, the CDR3 is TGTGCCAGCAGCTTGGTTACCGGAACAGGGGAGACCCAGTACTTC. This codes for CASSLVTGTGETQYF.

CDR3 region: CASSNVQGGNEKLFF. The CDR3 coding sequence is TGTGCCAGCTCCAATGTGCAAGGCGGAAATGAAAAACTGTTTTTT. The gene calls are TRBV19 and TRBJ1-4; D is ambiguous. CDR1 is LNHDA and CDR2 is SQIVND in the germline V gene (reference sequence). The V and J ends lost 9 bases and 5 bases respectively, with 19 bases between them. The CDR3 has 15 residues. The variable domain in full, with the rest retrieved from reference TRBV19 and TRBJ1-4, is DGGITQSPKYLFRKEGQNVTLSCEQNLNHDAMYWYRQDPGQGLRLIYYSQIVNDFQKGDIAEGYSVSREKKESFPLTVTSAQKNPTAFYLCASSNVQGGNEKLFFGSGTQLSVL.

This chain joins TRBV4-1 and TRBJ2-7; D is uncertain. The V end was cut by 3 bases, the J end by 4 bases, with 10 bases between. CDR1 and CDR2 (germline): MGHRA, YSYEKL. This CDR3 region has 13 residues. The CDR3 reads CASSQGSLYEQYF. CDR3 nucleotides: TGCGCCAGCAGCCAGGGTTCCCTGTACGAGCAGTACTTC.

There are a few counts of this clone. The V and J genes are TRBV5-4 and TRBJ2-6; the D gene is possibly TRBD2 (6 bases). V lost 0 bases to trimming and J lost 4 bases, with 11 bases between them. CDR1 and CDR2 (germline): SGHNT, YYREEE (reference sequence). The CDR3 extends over 16 amino acids. CDR3 residues: CASSLGGARGANVLTF. The CDR3 DNA reads TGTGCCAGCAGCTTGGGCGGGGCGCGGGGGGCCAACGTCCTGACTTTC.

The CDR3 nucleotides are TGCGCCAGCAGCCCTGAGAGGGGTCAGGCCACTGAAGCTTTCTTT. It specifies CASSPERGQATEAFF. This chain uses TRBV4-1 with TRBJ1-1; D is perhaps TRBD1 (5 bases). CDR1 is MGHRA and CDR2 is YSYEKL in the germline V gene. V lost 4 bases to trimming and J lost 4 bases, with 16 bases between them. This CDR3 is 15 amino acids long.

CDR3: CASSPGQRSSYEQYF. Here the CDR3 DNA reads TGTGCCAGCAGCCCAGGACAAAGGAGCTCCTACGAGCAGTACTTC. This chain uses TRBV7-9 with TRBJ2-7; D might be TRBD1 (5 bases). The germline V gene encodes CDR1 SEHNR and CDR2 FQNEAQ (reference sequence). The CDR3 spans 15 residues. Trimming left V 5 bases short and J 0 bases short, with 14 bases between.

The V gene is TRBV14, the J gene TRBJ1-4; 8 nucleotides agree with TRBD1. With 8 bases clipped from V and 10 bases from J, the junction kept 15 bases outside the gene matches. The CDR3 spans 15 residues. Germline assignment: CDR1 SGHDN and CDR2 FVKESK. CDR3 amino acids: CASQPGSGGRGKLFF. The CDR3 bases are TGTGCCAGCCAGCCCGGGTCAGGGGGCCGAGGAAAACTGTTTTTT. Full variable domain (rest looked up from reference TRBV14 and TRBJ1-4): EAGVTQFPSHSVIEKGQTVTLRCDPISGHDNLYWYRRVMGKEIKFLLHFVKESKQDESGMPNNRFLAERTGGTYSTLKVQPAELEDSGVYFCASQPGSGGRGKLFFGSGTQLSVL.